The 30 T cell receptor beta chains reported below all come from one sample, sequenced in a study of T cell responses to AZD1222 COVID-19 vaccine (dated by TCRdb to the early 2020s). What the time point label conveys for this sample: about 28 days (+/-7) after the second vaccine dose. The library relied on the immunoSEQ multiplex PCR assay. Imported from immuneACCESS, the table was reduced by TCRdb to in-frame sequences with V and J called. These copies leave out some clones; in studies compared against another copy, an unresolved V gene accounts for under half, and the cause of the remainder is not known. The sample table contains fewer than 200,000 clones; only one count was recorded for around 89% of them. Of the sample, approximately 4.3% is held by the ten largest clones. The sample here was peripheral blood, taken 28 days after the second AZD1222 dose. These receptors were taken from an adult who received the AZD1222 COVID-19 vaccine.

J is TRBJ2-7 and V is TRBV6-5; D remains unclear. V shed 6 bases and J shed 3 bases, with 6 bases lying between them. The CDR3 runs to 11 residues. The V gene's germline CDR1 is MNHEY and CDR2 SVGAGI. The chain's CDR3 is CASSPYYEQYF. CDR3 sequence (DNA): TGTGCCAGCAGCCCGTACTACGAGCAGTACTTC.

The genes are TRBV30 and TRBJ1-2; no firm D call. CDR1 and CDR2 (germline): GTSNPN, SVGIG (reference sequence). The CDR3 is made up of 12 amino acids. Between the trimmed V and J ends, which lost 2 bases and 2 bases, there was a span of 6 bases. CDR3 loop: CAWSLVNYGYTF. The DNA for the CDR3 is TGTGCCTGGAGTCTAGTAAACTATGGCTACACCTTC.

This chain connects TRBV6-8 to TRBJ1-1, with a tentative D call TRBD1 (5 bases). Trimming stripped 0 bases from V and 0 bases from J, with 20 bases between. The CDR3 is made up of 19 amino acids. Looked up from germline, CDR1 is MNHGY and CDR2 is SAAAGT. The CDR3 reads CASSYSTRGAPKMNTEAFF. The CDR3 DNA sequence: TGTGCCAGCAGTTACTCGACTCGGGGCGCCCCCAAAATGAACACTGAAGCTTTCTTT.

The rearrangement joins TRBV6-5 to TRBJ1-6; tentatively, D is TRBD1 (5 bases). Trimming took 4 bases from V and 6 from J, leaving 13 bases between them. The germline V gene encodes CDR1 MNHEY and CDR2 SVGAGI. CDR3 length: 15 residues. CDR3 in amino acids: CASSSPRESNSPLHF. The CDR3, as DNA: TGTGCCAGCAGTTCCCCCAGGGAGTCTAATTCACCCCTCCACTTT.

DNA of the CDR3: TGTGCCAGCAGCTTGGAACCGGGGGCCGGGGATCAGCCCCAGCATTTT. This gives the protein CASSLEPGAGDQPQHF. The V call is TRBV5-4, the J call TRBJ1-5, with D possibly matching TRBD1 (6 bases). Trimming pared 0 bases from V and 5 bases from J, leaving 15 bases between. This CDR3 has 16 amino acids. The germline gives CDR1 SGHNT, CDR2 YYREEE (reference sequence). Filled out from reference TRBV5-4 and TRBJ1-5, the complete variable domain reads ETGVTQSPTHLIKTRGQQVTLRCSSQSGHNTVSWYQQALGQGPQFIFQYYREEENGRGNFPPRFSGLQFPNYSSELNVNALELDDSALYLCASSLEPGAGDQPQHFGDGTRLSIL.

The chain uses TRBV6-5 and TRBJ2-7, with D possibly being TRBD1 or TRBD2 (5 bases each). The CDR3 extends over 15 amino acids. V was clipped by 0 bases and J by 2 bases, with 11 bases between them. The V gene's germline CDR1 is MNHEY and CDR2 SVGAGI. The CDR3 coding sequence is TGTGCCAGCAGTTACTCGATTCTGGGACCCTACGAGCAGTACTTC. This gives the protein CASSYSILGPYEQYF.

The chain couples TRBV28 to TRBJ2-7; possibly TRBD1 for D (6 bases). The ends were cut back, 8 bases at V and 2 bases at J, with 13 bases in the middle. The CDR3 is 13 residues long. Germline CDR1 is MDHEN and CDR2 is SYDVKM. CDR3 sequence (DNA): TGTGCCAGCTCGTATGGACAGACCTACGAGCAGTACTTC. Its translation is CASSYGQTYEQYF. The full variable domain, completed using reference TRBV28 and TRBJ2-7, is DVKVTQSSRYLVKRTGEKVFLECVQDMDHENMFWYRQDPGLGLRLIYFSYDVKMKEKGDIPEGYSVSREKKERFSLILESASTNQTSMYLCASSYGQTYEQYFGPGTRLTVT.

This clone was seen once. This chain joins TRBV6-5 and TRBJ1-2; D is ambiguous. The germline V gene has CDR1 MNHEY and CDR2 SVGAGI. This CDR3 spans 13 amino acids. Trimming cost V 0 bases and J 0 bases, with 2 bases left between them. Here the CDR3 DNA reads TGTGCCAGCAGTTACTCTCCTAACTATGGCTACACCTTC. Its translation: CASSYSPNYGYTF.

V gene TRBV7-2 combines with J gene TRBJ1-2; TRBD1 agrees at 7 bases. From germline, CDR1 is SGHTA and CDR2 FQGNSA. The CDR3 is 14 residues long. Unmatched junction bases numbered 4, after V lost 4 bases and J lost 2 bases. The CDR3 protein is CASSSQGLNYGYTF. The CDR3 DNA reads as TGTGCCAGCAGCTCACAGGGGCTAAACTATGGCTACACCTTC.

The gene calls are TRBV11-2 and TRBJ2-2; D is unclear. This CDR3 contains 14 residues. Germline values: CDR1 SGHAT, CDR2 FQNNGV. Trimming removed 4 bases at V and 5 bases at J, with 11 bases between. CDR3 coding DNA: TGTGCCAGCAGCTCAATCGACAAAACCGGGGAGCTGTTTTTT. Protein sequence: CASSSIDKTGELFF. Full variable domain (outside the CDR3, taken from reference TRBV11-2 and TRBJ2-2): EAGVAQSPRYKIIEKRQSVAFWCNPISGHATLYWYQQILGQGPKLLIQFQNNGVVDDSQLPKDRFSAERLKGVDSTLKIQPAKLEDSAVYLCASSSIDKTGELFFGEGSRLTVL.

V usage is TRBV7-8 and J usage is TRBJ2-7; 7 bases align to TRBD2. The CDR3 spans 13 residues. Germline CDR1 SGHVS, CDR2 FQNEAQ. V dropped 0 bases and J dropped 6; count of bases not matched to a gene: 2. This CDR3 is CASSLAGGFEQYF. The CDR3 DNA is TGTGCCAGCAGCTTAGCGGGAGGGTTCGAGCAGTACTTC.

This clone was counted only a few times. The genes are TRBV7-2 and TRBJ2-7; D is undetermined. Trimming took 6 bases from V and 2 from J, leaving 11 bases between them. Germline-derived CDR1 and CDR2 are SGHTA and FQGNSA. The CDR3 length is 13 residues. CDR3 sequence reads: CASSSTSTYEQYF. CDR3 coding DNA: TGTGCCAGCAGTTCTACAAGCACCTACGAGCAGTACTTC.

The chain uses TRBV10-2 and TRBJ2-5, with D perhaps TRBD2 (6 bases). The CDR3 is 13 residues long. Looked up from germline, CDR1 is WSHSY and CDR2 is SAAADI. V dropped 7 bases and J dropped 2 bases, with 11 bases sitting between them. CDR3 DNA: TGCGCCAGCACCCTGGGGACTCAAGAGACCCAGTACTTC. Translated, it gives CASTLGTQETQYF.

V and J are TRBV4-3 and TRBJ1-2, with D maybe TRBD1 (5 bases). This CDR3 has 15 amino acids. Looked up from germline, CDR1 is LGHNA and CDR2 is YSLEER. V was trimmed by 0 bases and J by 5 bases, leaving 13 bases between them. In DNA form, the CDR3 reads TGCGCCAGCAGCCAAGATGGGGCAGAATTTTATGGCTACACCTTC. It yields the protein CASSQDGAEFYGYTF.

The chain has TRBV27 and TRBJ1-5; D is unclear. Germline values: CDR1 MNHEY, CDR2 SMNVEV (reference sequence). V lost 7 bases and J lost 7, with 17 bases in between. This CDR3 has 14 residues. CDR3 in DNA: TGTGCCAGCACCCCCCATGGGATTGGCCAGCCCCAGCATTTT. As protein: CASTPHGIGQPQHF.

This sequence joins TRBV3-1 (or the pseudogene TRBV3-2) and TRBJ2-6; 8 bases are a match to TRBD1. Germline trimming cut 1 base from V and 2 bases from J; bases unmatched to any gene: 10. CDR1 LGHDT and CDR2 YNNKEL come from the germline V gene (reference sequence). The CDR3 runs 19 residues. The CDR3 DNA reads TGTGCCAGCAGCCAAGGTGGACAGGGAATAAGGGCTGGGGCCAACGTCCTGACTTTC. Translating gives CASSQGGQGIRAGANVLTF.

This chain connects TRBV19 to TRBJ1-1; perhaps TRBD1 as D (5 bases). The CDR3 consists of 14 residues. Germline loops: CDR1 LNHDA, CDR2 SQIVND (reference sequence). V was shortened by 7 bases and J by 4 bases, with 16 bases between the two germline ends. CDR3: CASKVTVGTTEAFF. The CDR3 DNA reads TGTGCCAGTAAGGTGACAGTGGGAACCACTGAAGCTTTCTTT.

The chain has TRBV7-3 and TRBJ1-1; D gene uncertain. Trimming took 1 base from V and 4 from J, leaving 7 bases between them. The CDR3 has 13 residues. CDR1 is SGHTA, CDR2 FQGTGA, per germline. The CDR3 protein is CASSLMGSTEAFF. CDR3 sequence (DNA): TGTGCCAGCAGCTTAATGGGGAGCACTGAAGCTTTCTTT.

The chain recombines TRBV5-1 with TRBJ2-7; D might be TRBD2 (5 bases). Germline lookup yields CDR1 SGHRS and CDR2 YFSETQ. The CDR3 spans 17 residues. Trimming pared 0 bases from V and 7 bases from J, leaving 23 bases between. The CDR3 here is CASSLAAMGSKGGEQYF. Written as DNA, the CDR3 is TGCGCCAGCAGCTTGGCCGCCATGGGCTCCAAGGGCGGGGAGCAGTACTTC. The full variable domain, with the rest looked up from reference TRBV5-1 and TRBJ2-7, is KAGVTQTPRYLIKTRGQQVTLSCSPISGHRSVSWYQQTPGQGLQFLFEYFSETQRNKGNFPGRFSGRQFSNSRSEMNVSTLELGDSALYLCASSLAAMGSKGGEQYFGPGTRLTVT.

With respect to this clone: A junction boundary mismatches the germline segment, possibly from a read error. V gene TRBV2 combines with J gene TRBJ2-5; possible D gene TRBD2, 6 bases. This CDR3 has 13 residues. The germline V gene encodes CDR1 SNHLY and CDR2 FYNNEI. The CDR3 reads CAGRRDLQETQYF. DNA for the CDR3: TGTGCCGGCAGGAGGGACTTACAAGAGACCCAGTACTTC.

This chain links TRBV4-1 with TRBJ1-2; D is unresolved. The CDR3 totals 14 residues. V was pared by 1 base and J by 8 bases, with 14 bases between. The germline CDR1 and CDR2 sequences are MGHRA and YSYEKL. CDR3 in amino acids: CASSQGTGVGGYTF. The DNA for the CDR3 is TGCGCCAGCAGCCAAGGAACGGGCGTGGGAGGCTACACCTTC.

The J gene is TRBJ2-1, the V gene TRBV15, with D possibly matching TRBD2 (6 bases). Germline CDR1 reads LNHNV; CDR2 reads YYDKDF (reference sequence). V was trimmed by 4 bases and J by 5 bases, leaving 15 bases between them. The CDR3 has 15 amino acids. CDR3 loop: CATSIQWRVNNEQFF. In DNA form, the CDR3 reads TGTGCCACCAGCATTCAGTGGAGGGTCAACAATGAGCAGTTCTTC.

The chain employs TRBV19 and TRBJ1-3; maybe TRBD1 (5 bases). The ends were cut back, 3 bases at V and 3 bases at J, with 12 bases in the middle. The germline V gene has CDR1 LNHDA and CDR2 SQIVND (reference sequence). This CDR3 spans 15 amino acids. The CDR3 sequence is CASSIVHRNGNTIYF. CDR3 nucleotides: TGTGCCAGTAGTATTGTACACAGGAATGGAAACACCATATATTTT.

The V and J genes are TRBV18 and TRBJ2-7; D is ambiguous. CDR1 is KGHSH and CDR2 is LQKENI in the germline V gene. Trimming removed 3 bases from V and 0 bases from J, with 12 bases in between. The CDR3 runs 15 residues. Here the CDR3 reads CASSPPSAPSYEQYF. The CDR3 DNA sequence: TGTGCCAGCTCACCGCCCTCGGCCCCCTCCTACGAGCAGTACTTC.

The J gene is TRBJ1-1, the V gene TRBV5-1; D is unclear. Germline values: CDR1 SGHRS, CDR2 YFSETQ. The CDR3 has 13 amino acids. Trimming took off 4 bases at V and 0 bases at J, with 7 bases between the two ends. The CDR3 loop is CASSGIVNTEAFF. The CDR3 region has the DNA TGCGCCAGCAGCGGTATTGTGAACACTGAAGCTTTCTTT.

V is TRBV20-1 and J is TRBJ1-1; D gene ambiguous. The V gene's germline CDR1 is DFQATT and CDR2 SNEGSKA (reference sequence). With 5 bases removed from V and 6 bases from J, the gap between germline ends came to 10 bases. The CDR3 totals 11 residues. DNA of the CDR3: TGCAGTGCTGCGGCCGTTTCTGAAGCTTTCTTT. It translates to CSAAAVSEAFF.

The chain joins TRBV5-5 to TRBJ1-1; D unclear. CDR3 length: 14 residues. Trimming removed 2 bases from V and 0 bases from J, with 8 bases in between. Looked up from germline, CDR1 is SGHKS and CDR2 is YYEKEE (reference sequence). CDR3 nucleotides: TGTGCCAGCAGCTTTAGGGATTTGAACACTGAAGCTTTCTTT. Its translation is CASSFRDLNTEAFF.

The rearrangement links TRBV7-2 to TRBJ1-5; 7 bases are shared with TRBD1. Germline loops: CDR1 SGHTA, CDR2 FQGNSA. CDR3 length: 19 residues. Trimming removed 4 bases from V and 0 bases from J; junction bases left unmatched: 15. CDR3 nucleotide sequence: TGTGCCAGCAGCTCTCACGCCCCCGGGACAGAGAATAGCAATCAGCCCCAGCATTTT. Translating it yields CASSSHAPGTENSNQPQHF.

The V call is TRBV5-5, the J call TRBJ2-7; the D is unclear. There are 13 residues in the CDR3. V was clipped by 0 bases and J by 1 base, with 5 bases between them. Germline CDR1 and CDR2: SGHKS and YYEKEE (reference sequence). CDR3 nucleotide sequence: TGTGCCAGCAGCTTGGTGCTTTCCTACGAGCAGTACTTC. Translated: CASSLVLSYEQYF.

This clone came up once. This sequence joins TRBV13 and TRBJ2-7; D perhaps matches TRBD1 (6 bases). The germline V gene encodes CDR1 PRHDT and CDR2 FYEKMQ (reference sequence). Trimming removed 2 bases at V and 4 bases at J, with 12 bases between. The CDR3 covers 14 residues. The CDR3 nucleotides read TGTGCCAGCAGCTTAACTGACAGGATTTACGAGCAGTACTTC. Protein product: CASSLTDRIYEQYF.